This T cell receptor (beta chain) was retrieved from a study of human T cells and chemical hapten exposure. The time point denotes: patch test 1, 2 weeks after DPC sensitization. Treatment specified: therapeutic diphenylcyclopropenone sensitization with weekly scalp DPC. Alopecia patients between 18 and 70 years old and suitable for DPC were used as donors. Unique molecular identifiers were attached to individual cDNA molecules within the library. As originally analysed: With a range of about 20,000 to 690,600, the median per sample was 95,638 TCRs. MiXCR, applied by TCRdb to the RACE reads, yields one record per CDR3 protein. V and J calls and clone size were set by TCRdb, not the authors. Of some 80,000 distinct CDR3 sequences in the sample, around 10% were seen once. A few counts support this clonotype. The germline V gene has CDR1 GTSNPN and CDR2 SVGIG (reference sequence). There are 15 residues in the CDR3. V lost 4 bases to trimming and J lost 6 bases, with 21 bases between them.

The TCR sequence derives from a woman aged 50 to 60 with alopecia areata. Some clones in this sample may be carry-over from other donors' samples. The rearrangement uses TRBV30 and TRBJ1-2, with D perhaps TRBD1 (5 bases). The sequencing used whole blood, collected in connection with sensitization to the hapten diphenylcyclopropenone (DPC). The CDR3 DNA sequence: TGTGCCTGGACGGATAGAACAGGCTATGGTCATGGCTACACCTTC. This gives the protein CAWTDRTGYGHGYTF.